The 26 T cell receptor beta chains below come from one sample, sequenced in a study of Ad26.COV2.S vaccination and SARS-CoV-2 variants. The treatment is: 15 to 20 received Ad26.COV2.S at low or high dose, single or two shots; a few received placebo; per-sample allocation not given. Day 63 after the first injection of vaccine or placebo was the sampling time. TCRdb's copy holds only in-frame clones and misses some; the assay was immunoSEQ multiplex PCR. Of about 680,000 clones listed, 89% were seen once; the top ten hold approximately 1.5%. Sequenced here: peripheral blood, sampled in a trial of Ad26.COV2.S vaccine versus placebo. These receptor sequences come from a person between 18 and 59 years old who received the Ad26.COV2.S COVID-19 vaccine or a placebo.

The table lists this clone with a few counts. The chain employs TRBV2 and TRBJ2-5, with D maybe TRBD1 (7 bases). The CDR3 consists of 16 residues. Germline loops: CDR1 SNHLY, CDR2 FYNNEI. Between the trimmed V and J ends, which lost 1 base and 4 bases, there was a span of 16 bases. The CDR3 DNA is TGTGCCAGCAGTGAAGGGGCAGGGGGGCTGGGAGAGACCCAGTACTTC. Translating it yields CASSEGAGGLGETQYF.

V usage is TRBV27 and J usage is TRBJ1-3; 9 bases map to TRBD1. This CDR3 comprises 18 residues. After removal of 7 bases from V and 0 bases from J, the junction contained 13 bases not matched to a gene. The germline gives CDR1 MNHEY, CDR2 SMNVEV (reference sequence). CDR3 sequence: CASTSVGTGPISGNTIYF. CDR3 DNA sequence: TGTGCCAGCACCTCGGTTGGGACAGGGCCCATCTCTGGAAACACCATATATTTT.

V usage is TRBV19 and J usage is TRBJ2-1; TRBD2 matches 11 bases. The CDR3 covers 18 residues. CDR1 and CDR2 (germline): LNHDA, SQIVND (reference sequence). The V gene end was trimmed by 8 bases and the J gene end by 0 bases; junction bases not matched to a gene: 12. CDR3 sequence: CASSQGLAAFSSYNEQFF. As DNA, the CDR3 is TGTGCCAGTTCACAGGGACTAGCGGCCTTCAGCTCCTACAATGAGCAGTTCTTC.

The chain carries TRBV11-3 and TRBJ2-1, with 8 bases matching TRBD2. The junction had 8 bases not matched to a gene; V was cut back by 4 bases and J by 9 bases. The length of the CDR3 is 14 residues. Germline CDR1 SGHNT, CDR2 YENEEA. CDR3 DNA sequence: TGTGCCAGCAGCTCAAATCCTCGGGGGGGTGAGCAGTTCTTC. Translated, it gives CASSSNPRGGEQFF.

The V and J genes are TRBV7-8 and TRBJ1-1; D gene uncertain. V was trimmed by 1 base and J by 5 bases, leaving 11 bases between them. CDR3 length: 14 amino acids. Per the germline V gene, CDR1 is SGHVS and CDR2 is FQNEAQ. In DNA, the CDR3 is TGTGCCAGCAGCTTAGAGTCAGGCTGGACTGAAGCTTTCTTT. It codes for CASSLESGWTEAFF. The full variable domain, rest sourced from reference TRBV7-8 and TRBJ1-1, is GAGVSQSPRYKVAKRGQDVALRCDPISGHVSLFWYQQALGQGPEFLTYFQNEAQLDKSGLPSDRFFAERPEGSVSTLKIQRTQQEDSAVYLCASSLESGWTEAFFGQGTRLTVV.

The V and J genes are TRBV10-2 and TRBJ2-2; D assignment may be TRBD1 or TRBD2 (6 bases each). Germline V gene sequence: CDR1 WSHSY, CDR2 SAAADI. The CDR3 contains 15 residues. Trimming left V 7 bases short and J 4 bases short, with 16 bases between. Here the CDR3 DNA reads TGCGCCAGCAAGGGACAACCGCGGGGCACCGGGGAGCTGTTTTTT. Translated: CASKGQPRGTGELFF.

V gene TRBV7-3 combines with J gene TRBJ1-1, with no clear D. V lost 5 bases and J 1 base, leaving 8 bases between the germline ends. The CDR3 has 13 amino acids. Per germline, CDR1 SGHTA and CDR2 FQGTGA. CDR3 loop: CASSAQPNTEAFF. The CDR3 DNA follows: TGTGCCAGCAGCGCTCAGCCGAACACTGAAGCTTTCTTT.

This chain joins TRBV29-1 and TRBJ2-7, with TRBD2 as a possible D gene (6 bases). Germline V gives CDR1 SQVTM, CDR2 ANQGSEA. The CDR3 length is 14 residues. Trimming took off 6 bases at V and 4 bases at J, with 19 bases between the two ends. The CDR3 loop is CSVAYSGALYEQYF. CDR3 DNA: TGCAGCGTCGCCTATAGCGGAGCCTTATACGAGCAGTACTTC.

CDR3 nucleotides: TGCGCCAGCAGCATGGGCCCAGACAATGAGCAGTTCTTC. Protein: CASSMGPDNEQFF. The V and J genes are TRBV5-1 and TRBJ2-1; no clear D gene. Germline CDR1 is SGHRS and CDR2 is YFSETQ. The CDR3 totals 13 residues. V was pared by 4 bases and J by 5 bases, with 10 bases between.

V gene TRBV11-2 combines with J gene TRBJ2-3; D perhaps matches TRBD2 (5 bases). Trimming left V 5 bases short and J 7 bases short, with 13 bases between. The CDR3 runs to 13 residues. Germline CDR1 SGHAT, CDR2 FQNNGV. CDR3 nucleotide sequence: TGTGCCAGCAGCAGCTTCCCGGACTATACGCAGTATTTT. It is translated as CASSSFPDYTQYF.

This clone was counted between two and nine times. The junction departs from germline at one end; a sequencing error may be responsible. V usage is TRBV5-4 and J usage is TRBJ2-7; TRBD2 matches at 10 bases. The CDR3 consists of 11 residues. The germline gives CDR1 SGHNT, CDR2 YYREEE (reference sequence). CDR3 amino acids: CASSLSGTSVF. The CDR3 DNA sequence: TGTGCCAGCAGCTTGTCCGGGACTAGCGTATTC.

The rearrangement links TRBV10-3 to TRBJ2-7, with D hard to call. Per the germline V gene, CDR1 is ENHRY and CDR2 is SYGVKD. The CDR3 runs 13 residues. V was clipped by 0 bases and J by 2 bases, with 5 bases between them. CDR3 sequence (DNA): TGTGCCATCAGTGAGTCAATTCCCTACGAGCAGTACTTC. Encoded protein: CAISESIPYEQYF.

The V and J genes are TRBV24-1 and TRBJ2-3; D is uncertain. With 0 bases removed from V and 3 bases from J, the gap between germline ends came to 6 bases. The CDR3 totals 14 residues. Per the germline V gene, CDR1 is KGHDR and CDR2 is SFDVKD. The CDR3 DNA reads as TGTGCCACCAGTGATTTGCAATGGACAGATACGCAGTATTTT. It translates to CATSDLQWTDTQYF.

As concerns this clone: Other DNA sequences of this sample code for an identical CDR3. The chain employs TRBV7-2 and TRBJ1-6; no clear D gene. Trimming took off 2 bases at V and 0 bases at J, with 5 bases between the two ends. The V gene's germline CDR1 is SGHTA and CDR2 FQGNSA. The CDR3 sequence is 15 residues long. CDR3 in amino acids: CASSLPGSYNSPLHF. DNA for the CDR3: TGTGCCAGCAGCTTACCTGGCTCCTATAATTCACCCCTCCACTTT. The full variable domain, in which reference TRBV7-2 and TRBJ1-6 provide the parts outside the CDR3, is GAGVSQSPSNKVTEKGKDVELRCDPISGHTALYWYRQSLGQGLEFLIYFQGNSAPDKSGLPSDRFSAERTGGSVSTLTIQRTQQEDSAVYLCASSLPGSYNSPLHFGNGTRLTVT.

This chain joins TRBV10-3 and TRBJ2-7, with 9 bases matching TRBD1. J gave up 6 bases and V 5 bases, and 5 bases lay outside the gene matches. This CDR3 is built from 13 residues. The germline V gene encodes CDR1 ENHRY and CDR2 SYGVKD. The CDR3 DNA reads TGTGCCATCAGTCCGGGACAGGGTTCCGAGCAGTACTTC. Protein sequence: CAISPGQGSEQYF.

The chain uses TRBV30 and TRBJ2-1; 7 bases are a match to TRBD2. Trimming removed 0 bases from V and 1 base from J; junction bases left unmatched: 3. Germline V gene sequence: CDR1 GTSNPN, CDR2 SVGIG (reference sequence). The CDR3 totals 15 residues. The CDR3 loop reads CAWSVAGVSYNEQFF. The CDR3, as DNA: TGTGCCTGGAGTGTGGCGGGAGTTTCCTACAATGAGCAGTTCTTC.

The chain recombines TRBV7-2 with TRBJ2-3; D might be TRBD1 (6 bases). This CDR3 contains 18 residues. Germline assignment: CDR1 SGHTA and CDR2 FQGNSA. Deletions cut 3 bases from V and 3 bases from J, with 22 bases between. As DNA, the CDR3 is TGTGCCAGCAGCTTGAGGTACAACACGGCAGGGGAGACAGATACGCAGTATTTT. As protein: CASSLRYNTAGETDTQYF. Looking up the rest from reference TRBV7-2 and TRBJ2-3 gives the full variable domain: GAGVSQSPSNKVTEKGKDVELRCDPISGHTALYWYRQSLGQGLEFLIYFQGNSAPDKSGLPSDRFSAERTGGSVSTLTIQRTQQEDSAVYLCASSLRYNTAGETDTQYFGPGTRLTVL.

V and J are TRBV7-9 and TRBJ2-7; 9 nucleotides align to TRBD1. The CDR3 consists of 15 residues. With V trimmed by 5 bases and J by 5 bases, 10 bases remained unmatched. In germline, CDR1 is SEHNR, CDR2 FQNEAQ (reference sequence). CDR3 nucleotides: TGTGCCAGCAGCCGCTATACAGGGGGCGAGGACGAGCAGTACTTC. Translation: CASSRYTGGEDEQYF.

V is TRBV3-1 (or the pseudogene TRBV3-2) and J is TRBJ2-5, with 8 bases lining up with TRBD1. The germline gives CDR1 LGHDT, CDR2 YNNKEL (reference sequence). The CDR3 runs 20 residues. The trim removed 0 bases at V and 7 bases at J, leaving 22 bases unmatched. The CDR3 DNA follows: TGTGCCAGCAGCCAAGATATAGGACAGGGAGCGTGGTTCGGAGGGGGGACCCAGTACTTC. This sequence encodes CASSQDIGQGAWFGGGTQYF.

The CDR3 DNA follows: TGTGCCAGCAGTGAAGCCGGCGGGAGTCCGGGTGAGCAGTTCTTC. Protein product: CASSEAGGSPGEQFF. The gene calls are TRBV2 and TRBJ2-1; 7 bases agree with TRBD2. Looked up from germline, CDR1 is SNHLY and CDR2 is FYNNEI. This CDR3 spans 15 amino acids. The trim removed 0 bases at V and 9 bases at J, leaving 8 bases unmatched.

The V call is TRBV27, the J call TRBJ2-7, with 15 positions matching TRBD2. Germline CDR1 is MNHEY and CDR2 is SMNVEV (reference sequence). The CDR3 contains 15 residues. The V gene end was trimmed by 6 bases and the J gene end by 5 bases; junction bases not matched to a gene: 5. CDR3 nucleotides: TGTGCCAGCAGCCCCGGGACTAGCGGGAGGAACGAGCAGTACTTC. This gives the protein CASSPGTSGRNEQYF.

This chain links TRBV4-2 with TRBJ2-1; D unresolved. Trimming pared 1 base from V and 2 bases from J, leaving 9 bases between. Germline V gene sequence: CDR1 LGHNA, CDR2 YNFKEQ. The CDR3 is 15 amino acids. Here the CDR3 DNA reads TGTGCCAGCAGCCAAGGTGGCAGAACCTACAATGAGCAGTTCTTC. Protein sequence: CASSQGGRTYNEQFF.

This clone appeared once. V is TRBV5-6 and J is TRBJ1-1; D is undetermined. V dropped 2 bases and J dropped 7 bases, with 9 bases sitting between them. Germline assignment: CDR1 SGHDT and CDR2 YYEEEE. The CDR3 is 12 amino acids. Written as DNA, the CDR3 is TGTGCCAGCAGCTTAGGCAGGTTTGAAGCTTTCTTT. Translating gives CASSLGRFEAFF.

This chain's CDR3 is CASSHGSSYNSPLHF. CDR3 nucleotide sequence: TGTGCCAGCTCGCATGGGAGCTCCTATAATTCACCCCTCCACTTT. The chain couples TRBV25-1 to TRBJ1-6, with D unclear. CDR1 MGHDK and CDR2 SYGVNS come from the germline V gene. V lost 8 bases and J lost 0, with 11 bases in between. CDR3 length equals 15 residues.

The chain has TRBV2 and TRBJ2-5, with D possibly being TRBD2 (6 bases). This CDR3 is 12 amino acids long. Germline CDR1 reads SNHLY; CDR2 reads FYNNEI. V lost 11 bases and J 0 bases, leaving 10 bases between the germline ends. The CDR3 loop reads CAVSGYQETQYF. The DNA for the CDR3 is TGTGCCGTCAGCGGGTACCAAGAGACCCAGTACTTC.

This clone was seen a few times. The chain has TRBV18 and TRBJ1-5, with 9 positions matching TRBD1. This CDR3 contains 14 residues. Germline CDR1 and CDR2: KGHSH and LQKENI. J was trimmed by 6 bases and V by 5 bases; bases with no gene match: 5. CDR3 region: CASSIGTGLQPQHF. The CDR3 DNA reads as TGTGCCAGCTCAATTGGGACAGGGCTTCAGCCCCAGCATTTT.